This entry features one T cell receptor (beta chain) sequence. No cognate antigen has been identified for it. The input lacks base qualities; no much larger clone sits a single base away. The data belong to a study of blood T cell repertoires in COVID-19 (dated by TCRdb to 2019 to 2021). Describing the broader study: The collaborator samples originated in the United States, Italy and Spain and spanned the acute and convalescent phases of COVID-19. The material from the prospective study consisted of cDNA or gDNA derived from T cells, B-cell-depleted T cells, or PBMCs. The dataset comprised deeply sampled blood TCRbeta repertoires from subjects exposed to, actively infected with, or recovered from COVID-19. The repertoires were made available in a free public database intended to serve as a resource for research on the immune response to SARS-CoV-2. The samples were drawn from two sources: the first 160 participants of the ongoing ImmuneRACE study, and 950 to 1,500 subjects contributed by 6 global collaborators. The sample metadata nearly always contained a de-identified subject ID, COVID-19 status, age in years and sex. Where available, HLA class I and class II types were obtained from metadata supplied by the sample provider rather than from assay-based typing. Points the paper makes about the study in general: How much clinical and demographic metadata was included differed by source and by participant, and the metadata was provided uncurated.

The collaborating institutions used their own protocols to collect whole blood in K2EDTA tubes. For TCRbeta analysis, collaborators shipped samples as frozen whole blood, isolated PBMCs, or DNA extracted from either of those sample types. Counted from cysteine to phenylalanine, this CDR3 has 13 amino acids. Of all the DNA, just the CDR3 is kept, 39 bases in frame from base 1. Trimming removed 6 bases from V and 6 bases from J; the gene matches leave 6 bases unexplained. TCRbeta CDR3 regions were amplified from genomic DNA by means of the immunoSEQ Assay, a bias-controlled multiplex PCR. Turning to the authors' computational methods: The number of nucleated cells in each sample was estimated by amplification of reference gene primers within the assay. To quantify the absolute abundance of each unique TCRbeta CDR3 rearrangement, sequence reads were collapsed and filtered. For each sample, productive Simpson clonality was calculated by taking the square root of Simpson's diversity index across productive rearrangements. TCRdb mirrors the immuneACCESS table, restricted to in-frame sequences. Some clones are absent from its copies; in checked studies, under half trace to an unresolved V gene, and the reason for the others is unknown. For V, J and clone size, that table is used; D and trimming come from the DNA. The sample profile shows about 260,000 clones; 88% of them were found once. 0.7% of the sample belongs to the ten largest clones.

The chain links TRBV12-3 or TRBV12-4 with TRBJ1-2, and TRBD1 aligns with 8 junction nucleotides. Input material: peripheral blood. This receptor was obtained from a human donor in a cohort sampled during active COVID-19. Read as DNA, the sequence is TGTGCCAGCAGCCTGGACAGGGCGCATGGCTACACCTTC. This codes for CASSLDRAHGYTF.